Below, 25 T cell receptor beta chains from the same sample are listed, as sequenced in a study of blood T cell repertoires in COVID-19. The assay was immunoSEQ multiplex PCR, and TCRdb's table has in-frame clones only and misses some. The table shows 55,000 to 60,000 clones, with 60% to 85% occurring only once. Sequencing was carried out using peripheral blood. The origin of the receptors is a man in his fifties with active or convalescent COVID-19.

This chain uses TRBV3-1 (or the pseudogene TRBV3-2) with TRBJ1-2; possibly TRBD1 for D (6 bases). From germline, CDR1 is LGHDT and CDR2 YNNKEL (reference sequence). V lost 11 bases to trimming and J lost 7 bases, with 20 bases between them. The CDR3 contains 13 residues. CDR3 loop: CACRGGGESGYTF. The CDR3 nucleotides read TGTGCCTGCCGAGGGGGGGGCGAGAGTGGCTACACCTTC.

The CDR3 is CASSLTDRVYGYTF. The CDR3 coding sequence is TGTGCCAGCAGCTTAACCGACAGGGTGTATGGCTACACCTTC. This chain uses TRBV7-9 with TRBJ1-2; TRBD1 matches at 7 bases. J gave up 5 bases and V 2 bases, and 5 bases lay outside the gene matches. Germline V gives CDR1 SEHNR, CDR2 FQNEAQ (reference sequence). The length of the CDR3 is 14 residues.

The chain recombines TRBV27 with TRBJ2-7; 9 nucleotides match TRBD1. V was pared by 2 bases and J by 2 bases, with 4 bases of the junction left unmatched. Germline V lookup: CDR1 MNHEY, CDR2 SMNVEV (reference sequence). The CDR3 length is 15 residues. CDR3 nucleotide sequence: TGTGCCAGCAGTTTACCCGGGACAGGGACCTACGAGCAGTACTTC. Translated: CASSLPGTGTYEQYF.

V and J are TRBV6-4 and TRBJ1-6; possible D gene TRBD1, 5 bases. Germline CDR1 MRHNA, CDR2 SNTAGT. CDR3 length equals 22 residues. Trimming removed 2 bases at V and 2 bases at J, with 28 bases between. The DNA of the CDR3 is TGTGCCAGCAGTGACCGTTCCACAGGAACAGTCTGGTTCAGACCCTATAATTCACCCCTCCACTTT. It yields the protein CASSDRSTGTVWFRPYNSPLHF.

The chain joins TRBV9 to TRBJ1-6; the D is unclear. Trimming took 0 bases from V and 8 from J, leaving 12 bases between them. The CDR3 runs 15 residues. CDR1 is SGDLS and CDR2 is YYNGEE in the germline V gene. The CDR3 DNA is TGTGCCAGCAGCGTAGGTGCCGGGTGGGATTCACCCCTCCACTTT. Residues: CASSVGAGWDSPLHF.

The chain combines TRBV7-2 with TRBJ2-1, with D perhaps TRBD2 (5 bases). V was shortened by 1 base and J by 9 bases, with 13 bases between the two germline ends. Germline V gives CDR1 SGHTA, CDR2 FQGNSA. The CDR3 sequence is 14 residues long. The CDR3 DNA reads TGTGCCAGCAGCTTAGGGGGATCGGGGAGTGAGCAGTTCTTC. Translated, it gives CASSLGGSGSEQFF. The entire variable domain, with the rest obtained from reference TRBV7-2 and TRBJ2-1, is as follows: GAGVSQSPSNKVTEKGKDVELRCDPISGHTALYWYRQSLGQGLEFLIYFQGNSAPDKSGLPSDRFSAERTGGSVSTLTIQRTQQEDSAVYLCASSLGGSGSEQFFGPGTRLTVL.

The CDR3 DNA is TGTGCCAGCAGCGCCGACTGGGTCACTGAAGCTTTCTTT. Translating gives CASSADWVTEAFF. V gene TRBV6-5 combines with J gene TRBJ1-1; no firm D call. V dropped 6 bases and J dropped 4 bases, with 12 bases sitting between them. The CDR3 sequence is 13 residues long. Germline V gene sequence: CDR1 MNHEY, CDR2 SVGAGI.

This clone turned up a few times. V usage is TRBV19 and J usage is TRBJ1-6; unclear D gene. In germline, CDR1 is LNHDA, CDR2 SQIVND (reference sequence). The CDR3 runs 17 residues. V was cut by 6 bases and J by 4 bases, with 19 bases left in between. The CDR3 DNA reads TGTGCCAGTAGCCCCAGTGGAGAGCGAGGGTATAATTCACCCCTCCACTTT. Its translation: CASSPSGERGYNSPLHF.

The rearrangement uses TRBV7-3 and TRBJ2-1; D call uncertain. Germline V gives CDR1 SGHTA, CDR2 FQGTGA. Trimming stripped 3 bases from V and 6 bases from J, with 12 bases between. The CDR3 loop spans 14 amino acids. CDR3: CASSFTESGNEQFF. The CDR3 region has the DNA TGTGCCAGCAGCTTTACGGAGTCGGGCAATGAGCAGTTCTTC.

This chain links TRBV13 with TRBJ2-5; D is perhaps TRBD2 (6 bases). There are 13 residues in the CDR3. Germline CDR1 reads PRHDT; CDR2 reads FYEKMQ (reference sequence). The germline V and J ends were trimmed by 5 bases and 6 bases, with 13 bases remaining between them. This CDR3 reads CASSPPSEQTQYF. Here the CDR3 DNA reads TGTGCCAGCAGCCCCCCTAGCGAGCAGACCCAGTACTTC.

Only a few counts were recorded for this clone. This chain links TRBV4-2 with TRBJ2-5; D may be TRBD2 (5 bases). There are 15 residues in the CDR3. Germline-derived CDR1 and CDR2 are LGHNA and YNFKEQ. V lost 4 bases to trimming and J lost 1 base, with 13 bases between them. The chain's CDR3 is CASSPGVSTQETQYF. The CDR3 DNA sequence: TGTGCCAGCAGCCCCGGGGTAAGCACCCAAGAGACCCAGTACTTC.

The V call is TRBV14, the J call TRBJ2-3; D is uncertain. Trimming left V 5 bases short and J 4 bases short, with 4 bases between. The CDR3 runs 11 residues. Germline loops: CDR1 SGHDN, CDR2 FVKESK. The DNA for the CDR3 is TGTGCCAGCAGCGCAGCAGATACGCAGTATTTT. Protein sequence: CASSAADTQYF.

This clone was found once. The chain recombines TRBV19 with TRBJ2-1, with 14 positions matching TRBD2. Germline CDR1 is LNHDA and CDR2 is SQIVND (reference sequence). The CDR3 contains 14 residues. Losses at the gene ends were 6 bases for V and 7 bases for J; bases not matched to a gene: 2. The CDR3 DNA sequence: TGTGCCAGTAGACGGACTAGCGGGAGGAATGAGCAGTTCTTC. It is translated as CASRRTSGRNEQFF.

The rearrangement links TRBV7-8 to TRBJ1-1, with D possibly TRBD1 on 5 matching bases. The V end was cut by 2 bases, the J end by 3 bases, with 16 bases between. Germline CDR1 is SGHVS and CDR2 is FQNEAQ. This CDR3 contains 16 residues. The chain's CDR3 is CASSLNIRGSDTEAFF. The CDR3 DNA is TGTGCCAGCAGCTTAAACATTCGGGGGTCGGACACTGAAGCTTTCTTT. The full variable domain, in which reference TRBV7-8 and TRBJ1-1 provide the parts outside the CDR3, is GAGVSQSPRYKVAKRGQDVALRCDPISGHVSLFWYQQALGQGPEFLTYFQNEAQLDKSGLPSDRFFAERPEGSVSTLKIQRTQQEDSAVYLCASSLNIRGSDTEAFFGQGTRLTVV.

J is TRBJ2-2 and V is TRBV7-3, with D tentatively TRBD2 (6 bases). V lost 5 bases, J lost 4 bases, and 11 bases lay in between. CDR1 is SGHTA, CDR2 FQGTGA, per germline. This CDR3 contains 14 residues. The chain's CDR3 is CASSPWDSTGELFF. As DNA, the CDR3 is TGTGCCAGCAGCCCCTGGGACTCCACCGGGGAGCTGTTTTTT.

The genes are TRBV29-1 and TRBJ2-3; TRBD2 aligns across 7 bases. The CDR3 length is 19 residues. Losses at the gene ends were 2 bases for V and 0 bases for J; bases not matched to a gene: 17. Germline V CDR1 and CDR2: SQVTM, ANQGSEA. In DNA form, the CDR3 reads TGCAGCGTTGAATTATTTCGGCGAGAGCGGGGCTATAGCACAGATACGCAGTATTTT. Its translation is CSVELFRRERGYSTDTQYF.

The rearrangement joins TRBV4-1 to TRBJ2-2, with 12 bases lining up with TRBD2. Germline-derived CDR1 and CDR2 are MGHRA and YSYEKL. With V trimmed by 6 bases and J by 5 bases, 10 bases remained unmatched. This CDR3 is 17 amino acids long. CDR3 sequence reads: CASRSGLAGLETGELFF. For the CDR3, the DNA is TGCGCCAGCAGATCCGGACTAGCGGGATTGGAGACCGGGGAGCTGTTTTTT.

The chain uses TRBV2 and TRBJ1-1; D is uncertain. There are 13 residues in the CDR3. CDR1 is SNHLY and CDR2 is FYNNEI in the germline V gene. V was shortened by 10 bases and J by 6 bases, with 18 bases between the two germline ends. The CDR3 region is CATSVLSVAEAFF. The CDR3 region has the DNA TGTGCCACCTCGGTTCTTTCGGTTGCTGAAGCTTTCTTT.

The gene calls are TRBV5-1 and TRBJ1-1; 7 nucleotides align to TRBD1. V lost 4 bases to trimming and J lost 3 bases; unmatched junction nucleotides: 3. Per the germline V gene, CDR1 is SGHRS and CDR2 is YFSETQ. The CDR3 extends over 13 amino acids. CDR3 in amino acids: CASSTQGDTEAFF. The DNA of the CDR3 is TGCGCCAGCAGCACTCAGGGGGACACTGAAGCTTTCTTT.

The V call is TRBV7-2, the J call TRBJ2-1; 10 nucleotides align to TRBD2. Unmatched junction bases numbered 2, after V lost 4 bases and J lost 2 bases. CDR1 and CDR2 (germline): SGHTA, FQGNSA. This CDR3 has 15 amino acids. Here the CDR3 reads CASSSLAGAYNEQFF. Here the CDR3 DNA reads TGTGCCAGCAGCTCCCTAGCGGGGGCCTACAATGAGCAGTTCTTC.

This clone appeared once. V and J are TRBV19 and TRBJ1-4; no definite D call. Germline assignment: CDR1 LNHDA and CDR2 SQIVND (reference sequence). Between the trimmed V and J ends, which lost 9 bases and 3 bases, there was a span of 14 bases. This CDR3 is 14 amino acids long. CDR3 protein: CASKAAVANEKLFF. DNA for the CDR3: TGTGCCAGCAAAGCGGCGGTAGCTAATGAAAAACTGTTTTTT. Filled out from reference TRBV19 and TRBJ1-4, the complete variable domain reads DGGITQSPKYLFRKEGQNVTLSCEQNLNHDAMYWYRQDPGQGLRLIYYSQIVNDFQKGDIAEGYSVSREKKESFPLTVTSAQKNPTAFYLCASKAAVANEKLFFGSGTQLSVL.

This clone has just a few counts. This chain joins TRBV24-1 and TRBJ1-5; possible D gene TRBD1, 5 bases. Germline V CDR1 and CDR2: KGHDR, SFDVKD. The CDR3 sequence is 17 residues long. The V end was cut by 5 bases, the J end by 1 base, with 17 bases between. CDR3 bases: TGTGCCACCAGTGGAACGGACATCCTAGTCAGCAATCAGCCCCAGCATTTT. Translating it yields CATSGTDILVSNQPQHF.

The rearrangement links TRBV7-9 to TRBJ2-5; D is unresolved. The CDR3 has 14 residues. The germline CDR1 and CDR2 sequences are SEHNR and FQNEAQ (reference sequence). The V gene lost 2 bases and the J gene lost 0 bases, with 7 bases spanning the gap. This CDR3 is CASSLSTNQETQYF. CDR3 DNA sequence: TGTGCCAGCAGCTTATCTACGAACCAAGAGACCCAGTACTTC.

A few counts support this clone. This rearrangement joins TRBV5-1 to TRBJ1-2; no clear D. Germline loops: CDR1 SGHRS, CDR2 YFSETQ. The CDR3 covers 14 residues. V lost 3 bases and J 4 bases, leaving 13 bases between the germline ends. Here the CDR3 reads CASSSSGGFYGYTF. CDR3 nucleotide sequence: TGCGCCAGCAGCTCCTCAGGAGGGTTCTATGGCTACACCTTC.

This clone turned up a few times. The V and J genes are TRBV12-5 and TRBJ2-7; the match to TRBD1 covers 7 bases. CDR1 and CDR2 from the germline V gene are LGHNT and FRNRAP. V lost 1 base to trimming and J lost 4 bases; unmatched junction nucleotides: 7. The CDR3 loop spans 15 amino acids. CDR3 DNA sequence: TGTGCTAGTGGTTTGGGAGGGGGCATGGGTTACGAGCAGTACTTC. It yields the protein CASGLGGGMGYEQYF.